This TCR beta chain was obtained from a study of cytomegalovirus exposure and HLA in healthy donors. Study-level background: From HLA-typed donors, an early data release held 70 million to 95 million unique TCRs.

In germline, CDR1 is SGHVS, CDR2 FNYEAQ. The CDR3 runs to 13 residues. V was clipped by 1 base and J by 4 bases, with 6 bases between them. To note about this clone: The antigen remains undetermined.

Study-level points and caveats: With further analysis later on, most CMV-associated TCR beta chains appeared HLA-restricted. A later analysis, which compared TCR beta chains of equal frequency, found the HLA-associated ones more clonally expanded. A later analysis reportedly found fewer N-insertions in an Asian-associated ancestry cluster than the roughly 670-donor mean.

Primers: 60 Vbeta forward and 13 Jbeta reverse. Measured with immunoSEQ multiplex PCR; TCRdb has only the in-frame clones, and not every one. The sample lists 58,000 or so clones, around 80% occurring once. The source of this sequence is a woman in her thirties or forties in good health and CMV-seropositive. The sequencing input was PBMCs. The chain is built from TRBV7-6 and TRBJ2-3; D is possibly TRBD2 (5 bases). CDR3 coding DNA: TGTGCCAGCAGCTTAGGAGCGGCAGATACGCAGTATTTT. This sequence encodes CASSLGAADTQYF.